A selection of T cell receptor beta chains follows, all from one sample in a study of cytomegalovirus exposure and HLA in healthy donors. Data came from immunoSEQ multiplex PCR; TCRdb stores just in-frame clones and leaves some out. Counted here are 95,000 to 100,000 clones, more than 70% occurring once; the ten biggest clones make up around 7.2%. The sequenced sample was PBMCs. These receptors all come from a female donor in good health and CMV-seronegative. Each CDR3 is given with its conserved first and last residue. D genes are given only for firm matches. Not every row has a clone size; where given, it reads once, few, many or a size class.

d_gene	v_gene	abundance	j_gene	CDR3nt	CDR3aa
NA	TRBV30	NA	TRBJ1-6	TGTGCCTGGAGTGGCCCCGATTGGGGCGATAATTCACCCCTCCACTTT	CAWSGPDWGDNSPLHF
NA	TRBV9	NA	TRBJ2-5	TGTGCCAGCAGCGCCGGGATAGCCCGGAAAGAGACCCAGTACTTC	CASSAGIARKETQYF
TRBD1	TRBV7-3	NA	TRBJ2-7	TGTGCCAGCAGCTATACAGGGGGCTCCTACGAGCAGTACTTC	CASSYTGGSYEQYF
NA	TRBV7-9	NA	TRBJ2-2	TGTGCCAGCAGCTTAAGAGGGAACACCCTGGGCGGGGAGCTGTTTTTT	CASSLRGNTLGGELFF
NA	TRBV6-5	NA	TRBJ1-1	TGTGCCAGCAGCAGGCAAAAGAACACTGAAGCTTTCTTT	CASSRQKNTEAFF
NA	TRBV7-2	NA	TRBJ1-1	TGTGCCAGCAGCCCCAGGGGTGGCAGAAACACTGAAGCTTTCTTT	CASSPRGGRNTEAFF
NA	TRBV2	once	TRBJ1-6	TGTGCCAGCAAGGGCGGGGGCTCACCCCTCCACTTT	CASKGGGSPLHF
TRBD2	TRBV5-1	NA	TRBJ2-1	TGCGCCAGCAGCCTCCAGACTAGCGGGGGAGTGAGTGAGCAGTTCTTC	CASSLQTSGGVSEQFF
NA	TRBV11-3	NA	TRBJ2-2	TGTGCCAGCAGCTTAGTAGGACATCACACCGGGGAGCTGTTTTTT	CASSLVGHHTGELFF
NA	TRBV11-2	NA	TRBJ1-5	TGTGCCAGCAGCTTAGGGGCTTACAATCAGCCCCAGCATTTT	CASSLGAYNQPQHF
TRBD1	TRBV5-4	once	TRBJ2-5	TGTGCCAGCAGTCCGACCGGGACAGGGTACCAAGAGACCCAGTACTTC	CASSPTGTGYQETQYF
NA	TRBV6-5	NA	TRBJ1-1	TGTGCCAGCAGTTCACACTCCCGGGTGAACACTGAAGCTTTCTTT	CASSSHSRVNTEAFF
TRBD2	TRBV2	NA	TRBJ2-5	TGTGCCAGCAGTGAAGAGCCGGGAGGGCAAGAGACCCAGTACTTC	CASSEEPGGQETQYF
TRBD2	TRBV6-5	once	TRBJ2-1	TGTGCCAGCAGTAGGGGGGGGACTAGCGTTGAGCAGTTCTTC	CASSRGGTSVEQFF
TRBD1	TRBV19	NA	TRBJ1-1	TGTGCCAGTAGTCTCGACAGGGGGCGTTCGGCGACGAACACTGAAGCTTTCTTT	CASSLDRGRSATNTEAFF
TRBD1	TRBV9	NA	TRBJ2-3	TGTGCCAGCAGCGGAAACAGGGGGGATACGCAGTATTTT	CASSGNRGDTQYF
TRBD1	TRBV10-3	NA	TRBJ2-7	TGTGCCATGTACCGGGACAGGACCTACTACGAGCAGTACTTC	CAMYRDRTYYEQYF
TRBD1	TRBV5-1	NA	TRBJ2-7	TGCGCCAGCAGCCTTAGCACGGACAGGGCGAGCCACGAGCAGTACTTC	CASSLSTDRASHEQYF
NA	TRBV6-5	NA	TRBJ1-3	TGTGCCAGCAGTTACTCATTAGCTAAACCCACGGAATATTTT	CASSYSLAKPTEYF
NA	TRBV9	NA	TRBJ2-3	TGTGCCAGTAGCCCGGGGGTCTTCACAGATACGCAGTATTTT	CASSPGVFTDTQYF
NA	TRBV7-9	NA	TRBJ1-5	TGTGCCAGCAGCCCTCGTTCGGGGGGGGGCCAGCCCCAGCATTTT	CASSPRSGGGQPQHF
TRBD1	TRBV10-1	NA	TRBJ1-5	TGCGCCAGCAGTGGCATTCTCGACAGGGCGAACGTCTCGATTAGCAATCAGCCCCAGCATTTT	CASSGILDRANVSISNQPQHF
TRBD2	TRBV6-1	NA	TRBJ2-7	TGTGCCAGCAGTGATGTAGCGGGGGGATCCTACGAGCAGTACTTC	CASSDVAGGSYEQYF
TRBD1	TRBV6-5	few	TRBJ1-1	TGTGCCAGCAGTCGGACTGGACAGGGGCCCACTGAAGCTTTCTTT	CASSRTGQGPTEAFF
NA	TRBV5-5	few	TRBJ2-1	TGTGCCAGCAGCTCCGGCTCCTACAATGAGCAGTTCTTC	CASSSGSYNEQFF
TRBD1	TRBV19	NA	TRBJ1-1	TGTGCCAGTAGCAGACAGGGCTGGGACACTGAAGCTTTCTTT	CASSRQGWDTEAFF
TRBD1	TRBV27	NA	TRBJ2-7	TGTGCCAGCAGTCCCACCGGGACAGGGGACTACGAGCAGTACTTC	CASSPTGTGDYEQYF
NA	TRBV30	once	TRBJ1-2	TGTGCCTGGACCCCTGGGGGGGCGAGTCCTTATGGCTACACCTTC	CAWTPGGASPYGYTF
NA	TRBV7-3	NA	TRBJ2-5	TGTGCCAGCAGCTTAAGGGGCGGAGAGACCCAGTACTTC	CASSLRGGETQYF
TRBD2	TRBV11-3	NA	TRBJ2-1	TGTGCCAGCAGCTACTCTAGCGGGGGGGGAAACAATGAGCAGTTCTTC	CASSYSSGGGNNEQFF
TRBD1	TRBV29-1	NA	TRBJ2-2	TGCAGCGTTGAGAGCCGGGACAGGGGCACCGGGGAGCTGTTTTTT	CSVESRDRGTGELFF
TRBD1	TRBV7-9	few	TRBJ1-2	TGTGCCAGCAGCCAAGGACAGGGGTATGGCTACACCTTC	CASSQGQGYGYTF
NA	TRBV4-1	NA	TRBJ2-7	TGCGCCAGCAGCCAACCGAGGTCCCGCGTATACGAGCAGTACTTC	CASSQPRSRVYEQYF
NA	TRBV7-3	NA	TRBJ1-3	TGTGCCAGCAGCTTAAACAGGGTCGGGGCTGGAAACACCATATATTTT	CASSLNRVGAGNTIYF
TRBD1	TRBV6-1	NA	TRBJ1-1	TGTGCCAGCAGTGAGACCAGGGGGCTGACTGAAGCTTTCTTT	CASSETRGLTEAFF
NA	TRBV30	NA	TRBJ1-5	TGTGCCTGGACCTTAGGAGGAAATCAGCCCCAGCATTTT	CAWTLGGNQPQHF
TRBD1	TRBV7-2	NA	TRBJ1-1	TGTGCCAGCAGATCCGGGACAGGGGGCACTGAAGCTTTCTTT	CASRSGTGGTEAFF
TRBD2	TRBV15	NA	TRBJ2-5	TGTGCCACCAGCAGAGATCTTTCGACTAGCGGGATTGCAGGCACCCAGTACTTC	CATSRDLSTSGIAGTQYF
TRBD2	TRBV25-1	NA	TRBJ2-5	TGTGCCAGCAGTGAATCGGGGGGACTAGTCGAGACCCAGTACTTC	CASSESGGLVETQYF
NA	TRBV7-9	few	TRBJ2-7	TGTGCCAGCAGCTTCCGGACTGAAAGCTACGAGCAGTACTTC	CASSFRTESYEQYF
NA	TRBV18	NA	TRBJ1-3	TGTGCCAGCTCACCCCTGAGGGAAGGGCCTGGAAACACCATATATTTT	CASSPLREGPGNTIYF
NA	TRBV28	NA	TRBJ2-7	TGTGCCAGCAGTTTAGGTCTAGCGACCTACGAGCAGTACTTC	CASSLGLATYEQYF
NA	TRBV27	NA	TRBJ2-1	TGTGCCAGCAGTTTAAGAGGGATTCGGTACAATGAGCAGTTCTTC	CASSLRGIRYNEQFF
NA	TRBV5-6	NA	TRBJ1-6	TGTGCCAGCAGCAACGGTAGGGGAAACTCACCCCTCCACTTT	CASSNGRGNSPLHF
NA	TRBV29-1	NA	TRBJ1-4	TGCAGCGTGTCGAATGAAAAACTGTTTTTT	CSVSNEKLFF
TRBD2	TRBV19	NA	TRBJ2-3	TGTGCCAGTAGCGGACTAGCGGAAGTGAGCACAGATACGCAGTATTTT	CASSGLAEVSTDTQYF
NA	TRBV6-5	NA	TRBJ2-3	TGTGCCAGCAGTTACTGCGGGACTAGCACAGATACGCAGTATTTT	CASSYCGTSTDTQYF
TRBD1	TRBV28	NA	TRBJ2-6	TGTGCCAGCAGTTACTCCCCCGGGACAGGGCCTGGGGCCAACGTCCTGACTTTC	CASSYSPGTGPGANVLTF
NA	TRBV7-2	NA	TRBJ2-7	TGTGCCAGCAGCTTAACAGTTCCCTCCTACGAGCAGTACTTC	CASSLTVPSYEQYF
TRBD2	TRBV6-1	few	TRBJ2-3	TGTGCCAGCAGTGACGCCTCCGGGAGGGGGACAGATACGCAGTATTTT	CASSDASGRGTDTQYF
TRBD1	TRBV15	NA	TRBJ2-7	TGTGCCACCAGCAGAGTGGGGACAGATTTCTCCTACGAGCAGTACTTC	CATSRVGTDFSYEQYF
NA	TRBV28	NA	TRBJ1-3	TGTGCCAGCAGTTTTGGGGGGGGCAGGAACACCATATATTTT	CASSFGGGRNTIYF
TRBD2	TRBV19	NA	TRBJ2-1	TGTGCCAGTAGGACTAGCGGAGGCTCCTACAATGAGCAGTTCTTC	CASRTSGGSYNEQFF
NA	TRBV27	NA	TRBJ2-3	TGTGCCAGCAGACTTCGCGGGACAGATACGCAGTATTTT	CASRLRGTDTQYF
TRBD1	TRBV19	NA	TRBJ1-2	TGTGCCAGTAGTCTCGGACAGGTTGTCGGCTACACCTTC	CASSLGQVVGYTF
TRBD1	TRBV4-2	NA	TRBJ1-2	TGTGCCAGCAGCGGACCAGGACAGGGGGTTGATGGCTACACCTTC	CASSGPGQGVDGYTF
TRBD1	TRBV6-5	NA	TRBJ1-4	TGTGCCAGCAGCCCGGGACAGGGTCTAGAAAAACTGTTTTTT	CASSPGQGLEKLFF
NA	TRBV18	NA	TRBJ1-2	TGTGCCAGCTCACCACGAGGGAGCGGCTACACCTTC	CASSPRGSGYTF
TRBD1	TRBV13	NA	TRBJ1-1	TGTGCCAGCAGCGGACAGGGGAATCAATTTACTGAAGCTTTCTTT	CASSGQGNQFTEAFF
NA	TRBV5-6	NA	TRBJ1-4	TGTGCCAGCAGCTTCAGGGAAAAACTGTTTTTT	CASSFREKLFF